Listed below are T cell receptor beta chains from one sample, sequenced in a study of T-cell reconstitution after alpha-beta-depleted transplantation in children. TCRdb re-analysed the PCR reads in MiXCR, keeping a single row per CDR3 protein. The data contain hundreds of thousands of distinct CDR3 sequences, about 25% of them singletons. Here the sequenced sample was PBMCs, taken before TCRalphabeta/CD19-depleted stem cell transplant. All receptors derive from a girl aged 2 to 10 with Fanconi anemia, due to receive a stem cell transplant. Both conserved end residues are part of each CDR3. A D gene is named only where the DNA matches it firmly. Clone size is not always given. Where it is, it says once, few, many or a class for expanded clones.

V gene	CDR3 length	D gene	clone size	J gene	CDR3 DNA	CDR3 protein
TRBV29-1	13	-	few	TRBJ2-7	TGCAGCGTTGGGGACGCGAACTCCTACGAGCAGTACTTC	CSVGDANSYEQYF
TRBV10-1	18	-	few	TRBJ2-2	TGCGCCAGCAGTGAGTTCGGAGGGCGGAGGGATCACACCGGGGAGCTGTTTTTT	CASSEFGGRRDHTGELFF
TRBV12-3/TRBV12-4	12	TRBD1	many	TRBJ2-3	TGTGCCAGCGACAGGGGTGCAGATACGCAGTATTTT	CASDRGADTQYF
TRBV15	11	-	-	TRBJ2-7	TGTGCCACCAGCCATTACTACGAGCAGTACTTC	CATSHYYEQYF
TRBV7-2	15	TRBD2	few	TRBJ2-3	TGTGCCAGCAGCCGCGGGAGAGGCTACGCAGATACGCAGTATTTT	CASSRGRGYADTQYF
TRBV6-1	14	-	-	TRBJ2-7	TGTGCCGCAAGCAGTTCGGTGGCCTCCTACGAGCAGTACTTC	CAASSSVASYEQYF
TRBV21-1	15	-	-	TRBJ1-5	TGTGCCAGCAGCAAAAGGGGGACCTTCAATCAGCCCCAGCATTTT	CASSKRGTFNQPQHF
TRBV20-1	11	-	-	TRBJ2-5	TGCAGTGAAGGGAATGGCGAGACCCAGTACTTC	CSEGNGETQYF
TRBV11-2	15	-	many	TRBJ2-1	TGTGCCAGCAGCTTAGGCAGGGGCATAGGTAATGAGCAGTTCTTC	CASSLGRGIGNEQFF
TRBV10-3	14	TRBD2	many	TRBJ2-1	TGTGCCATCAGCCCTAGCGGGAGGGCCGGTGAGCAGTTCTTC	CAISPSGRAGEQFF
TRBV20-1	13	TRBD2	-	TRBJ2-7	TGCAGTGCCTTAGCGGGAGAATTCGTCGAGCAGTACTTC	CSALAGEFVEQYF
TRBV12-3/TRBV12-4	17	-	-	TRBJ1-1	TGTGCCAGCAGTTTGGGGCAGGGTGGACCCATGAACACTGAAGCTTTCTTT	CASSLGQGGPMNTEAFF
TRBV29-1	16	-	many	TRBJ2-5	TGCAGCGTTGAATATTATACAGGGTGGTCCCAAGAGACCCAGTACTTC	CSVEYYTGWSQETQYF
TRBV6-2/TRBV6-3	14	-	many	TRBJ2-3	TGTGCCAGCAGTTACTCGAAAAGCCGCGCTACGCAGTATTTT	CASSYSKSRATQYF
TRBV6-5	18	-	many	TRBJ2-7	TGTGCCAGCAGTTATCTACCCCTCCCCACTAGCCGCTCCTACGAGCAGTACTTC	CASSYLPLPTSRSYEQYF
TRBV6-1	15	-	-	TRBJ2-7	TGTGCCAGCAGAATATCAGGTTCGCCTACCTACGAGCAGTACTTC	CASRISGSPTYEQYF
TRBV5-1	14	TRBD2	many	TRBJ2-1	TGCGCCAGCAGAACGGTAGCGGGACCCAATGAGCAGTTCTTC	CASRTVAGPNEQFF
TRBV12-3/TRBV12-4	17	-	-	TRBJ1-5	TGTGCCAGCAGTTTTTGGGAGGGCCGCGAGCCTAATCAGCCCCAGCATTTT	CASSFWEGREPNQPQHF
TRBV12-3/TRBV12-4	15	TRBD2	many	TRBJ2-7	TGTGCCAGCAGTTTACCAGGGACTAGCGGACACGAGCAGTACTTC	CASSLPGTSGHEQYF
TRBV20-1	11	-	few	TRBJ2-1	TGCAGTGCTGGACCGCGGGGTGAGCAGTTCTTC	CSAGPRGEQFF
TRBV7-9	12	-	many	TRBJ1-5	TGTGCCAGCAGCTTAGCTAATCAGCCCCAGCATTTT	CASSLANQPQHF
TRBV20-1	15	-	few	TRBJ2-1	TGCAGTGCTCCTCCTACAGGATTCTCCTACAATGAGCAGTTCTTC	CSAPPTGFSYNEQFF
TRBV12-3/TRBV12-4	13	-	many	TRBJ2-1	TGTGCCAGCAGTTCCGGGGACCTCAATGAGCAGTTCTTC	CASSSGDLNEQFF
TRBV29-1	13	-	few	TRBJ2-3	TGCAGCATATCACACAGGTTCACAGATACGCAGTATTTT	CSISHRFTDTQYF
TRBV27	14	TRBD2	many	TRBJ2-2	TGTGCCAGCAGCTCCAGCCGGGGGGCCGGGGAGCTGTTTTTT	CASSSSRGAGELFF
TRBV20-1	16	TRBD2	few	TRBJ2-5	TGCAGTGCGAGAAAAGCCGGGACTAGCGGGGAGGAGACCCAGTACTTC	CSARKAGTSGEETQYF
TRBV20-1	15	-	many	TRBJ2-3	TGCAGTGCTCCGGACCCCGTCAGAGGGGGAGATACGCAGTATTTT	CSAPDPVRGGDTQYF
TRBV4-2	16	TRBD1	many	TRBJ2-3	TGTGCCAGCAGCCAAGATAGGGGGCGCTTGACAGATACGCAGTATTTT	CASSQDRGRLTDTQYF
TRBV27	15	-	many	TRBJ2-3	TGTGCCAGCAGTTTGGAGGGAGTTAGCACAGATACGCAGTATTTT	CASSLEGVSTDTQYF
TRBV9	16	TRBD1	-	TRBJ2-1	TGTGCCAGCAGCGTCGACGGACAGGGGTCCTACAATGAGCAGTTCTTC	CASSVDGQGSYNEQFF
TRBV7-8	14	-	-	TRBJ1-1	TGTGCCAGCAGCTCGTGGTGGGGGAACACTGAAGCTTTCTTT	CASSSWWGNTEAFF
TRBV10-3	8	-	many	TRBJ2-7	TGTATCCCGGAACCGCAGTACTTC	CIPEPQYF
TRBV23-1	15	TRBD2	-	TRBJ2-2	TGCGCCAGCAGTCGGTCCAGCGGGGGAGTCGGGGAGCTGTTTTTT	CASSRSSGGVGELFF
TRBV29-1	12	TRBD1	many	TRBJ1-2	TGCAGCGTTGAAACAGGGGGTGATGGCTACACCTTC	CSVETGGDGYTF
TRBV15	13	-	many	TRBJ2-1	TGTGCCACCAGCAGAGATAAAGACAATGAGCAGTTCTTC	CATSRDKDNEQFF
TRBV3-1	15	-	-	TRBJ1-1	TGTGCCAGCAGCCAAGCTCATGGGGCTTACACTGAAGCTTTCTTT	CASSQAHGAYTEAFF
TRBV29-1	13	-	many	TRBJ2-3	TGCAGCGTTGAACCCACGAGCACAGATACGCAGTATTTT	CSVEPTSTDTQYF
TRBV23-1	11	-	-	TRBJ2-1	TGCGCCAGCAGTCACAGGAATGAGCAGTTCTTC	CASSHRNEQFF
TRBV27	14	-	-	TRBJ1-1	TGTGCCAGCAGTCGGATCGCTATGAACACTGAAGCTTTCTTT	CASSRIAMNTEAFF
TRBV5-1	15	-	-	TRBJ2-3	TGCGCCAGCAGCCCCCCCCTAGGAAGCACAGATACGCAGTATTTT	CASSPPLGSTDTQYF
TRBV20-1	14	-	few	TRBJ2-7	TGCAGTGCTGAGACGGACAGTTCCACCTACGAGCAGTACTTC	CSAETDSSTYEQYF
TRBV29-1	14	-	few	TRBJ1-1	TGCAGCGTTGAAAAACAGGGACGTGACACTGAAGCTTTCTTT	CSVEKQGRDTEAFF
TRBV29-1	20	TRBD2	few	TRBJ2-1	TGCAGCGTTGAGGATATAGCGGGGGGACGTTGGCACGAGACCTACAATGAGCAGTTCTTC	CSVEDIAGGRWHETYNEQFF
TRBV20-1	14	TRBD1	few	TRBJ2-7	TGCAGTGCTCTACCGGGACAGGGGCCCTACGAGCAGTACTTC	CSALPGQGPYEQYF
TRBV7-6	16	-	few	TRBJ2-1	TGTGCCAGCAGCTTAGAGGTGGGGGGGCTCCTTGGTGAGCAGTTCTTC	CASSLEVGGLLGEQFF
TRBV29-1	12	-	-	TRBJ1-1	TGCAGCGTTACACGGCCGGACACTGAAGCTTTCTTT	CSVTRPDTEAFF
TRBV20-1	13	-	few	TRBJ2-2	TGCAGTGCCGACGGACTTCGCACCGGGGAGCTGTTTTTT	CSADGLRTGELFF
TRBV6-1	14	-	-	TRBJ1-6	TGTGCCTCCCTAATATCCTCCTATAATTCACCCCTCCACTTT	CASLISSYNSPLHF
TRBV6-5	12	TRBD2	-	TRBJ2-1	TGTGCCAGCAGAAGGACTAGCCGTGAGCAGTTCTTC	CASRRTSREQFF
TRBV28	15	TRBD2	-	TRBJ2-7	TGTGCCAGCAGTAGGACTAGCGGGAGACCCTACGAGCAGTACTTC	CASSRTSGRPYEQYF
TRBV23-1	19	-	-	TRBJ2-2	-	CASSQSGQGAGSTPGSCFF
TRBV29-1	11	TRBD1	few	TRBJ2-7	TGCAGCGTAGTGATGACAGGGTCCCAGTACTTC	CSVVMTGSQYF
TRBV29-1	14	-	many	TRBJ1-1	TGCAGCGTTGGATTGAACAGTGGTCTCACTGAAGCTTTCTTT	CSVGLNSGLTEAFF